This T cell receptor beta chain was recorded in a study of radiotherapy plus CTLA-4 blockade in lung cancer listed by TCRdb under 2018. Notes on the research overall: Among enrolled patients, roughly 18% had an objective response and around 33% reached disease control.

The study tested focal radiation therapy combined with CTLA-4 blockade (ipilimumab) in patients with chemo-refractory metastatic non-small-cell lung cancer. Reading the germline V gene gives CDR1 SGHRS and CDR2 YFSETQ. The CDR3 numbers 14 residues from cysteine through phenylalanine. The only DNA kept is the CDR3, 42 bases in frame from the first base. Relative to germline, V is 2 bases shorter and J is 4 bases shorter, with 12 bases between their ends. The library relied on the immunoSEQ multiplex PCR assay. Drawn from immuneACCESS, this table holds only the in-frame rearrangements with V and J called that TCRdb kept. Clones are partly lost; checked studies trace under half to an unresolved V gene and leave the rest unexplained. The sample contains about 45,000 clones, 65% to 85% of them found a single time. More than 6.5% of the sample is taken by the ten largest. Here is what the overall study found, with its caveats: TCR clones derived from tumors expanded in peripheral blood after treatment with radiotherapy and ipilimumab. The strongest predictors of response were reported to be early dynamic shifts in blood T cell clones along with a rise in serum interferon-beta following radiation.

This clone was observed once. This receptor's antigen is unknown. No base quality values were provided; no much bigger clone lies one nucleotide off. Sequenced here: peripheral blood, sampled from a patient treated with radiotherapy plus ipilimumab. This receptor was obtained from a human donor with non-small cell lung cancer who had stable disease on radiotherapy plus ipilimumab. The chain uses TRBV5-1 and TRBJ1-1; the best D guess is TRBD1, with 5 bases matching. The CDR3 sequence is CASSLGEGSTEAFF. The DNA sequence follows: TGCGCCAGCAGCTTAGGGGAGGGGAGCACTGAAGCTTTCTTT.